This passage covers 29 T cell receptor beta chains from one sample sequenced in a study of CD8 T cells in Susac syndrome. RNA in amounts of roughly 0.5 to 1 ug was reverse transcribed with random hexamers. A single record per CDR3 protein comes from TCRdb applying MiXCR to the immunoSEQ multiplex PCR reads. The sample includes more than 65,000 distinct CDR3 sequences, approximately 93% seen only once; the top ten take about 0.6%. The source material was CD8+ T cells from PBMCs. Receptors were obtained from a human donor with multiple sclerosis.

The chain recombines TRBV27 with TRBJ1-1, with D possibly TRBD1 on 6 matching bases. The germline V and J ends were trimmed by 3 bases and 8 bases, with 13 bases remaining between them. Germline-derived CDR1 and CDR2 are MNHEY and SMNVEV (reference sequence). This CDR3 spans 13 amino acids. Here the CDR3 DNA reads TGTGCCAGCAGTTTGACAGGCAGGACGGAAGCTTTCTTT. Translating it yields CASSLTGRTEAFF.

The chain joins TRBV7-3 to TRBJ1-2, with TRBD1 matching 7 bases. V gave up 5 bases and J gave up 4 bases; unmatched junction bases: 7. Germline CDR1 is SGHTA and CDR2 is FQGTGA. CDR3 length equals 14 residues. CDR3 DNA: TGTGCCAGCAGCCCCTCCGGACAGGCCTATGGCTACACCTTC. Translated: CASSPSGQAYGYTF.

CDR3 sequence: CATSRKIAGVSEQYF. The CDR3 region has the DNA TGTGCCACCAGCAGGAAAATAGCGGGAGTCAGCGAGCAGTACTTC. The chain joins TRBV15 to TRBJ2-7; TRBD2 matches at 9 bases. CDR3 length: 15 residues. Germline CDR1 reads LNHNV; CDR2 reads YYDKDF (reference sequence). V shed 3 bases, J shed 6 bases, and the junction held 9 bases outside the gene matches.

The rearrangement links TRBV19 to TRBJ2-7, with TRBD2 matching 7 bases. The CDR3 consists of 13 residues. The germline V gene has CDR1 LNHDA and CDR2 SQIVND (reference sequence). The J segment lost 6 bases and the V segment lost 6 bases, leaving 8 bases of the junction unmatched. This CDR3 reads CASSWGGSSEQYF. CDR3 nucleotide sequence: TGTGCCAGTAGCTGGGGCGGGAGTAGCGAGCAGTACTTC.

This rearrangement joins TRBV15 to TRBJ2-1; 8 bases line up with TRBD2. The CDR3 contains 18 residues. The junction had 13 bases not matched to a gene; V was cut back by 1 base and J by 5 bases. Germline-derived CDR1 and CDR2 are LNHNV and YYDKDF (reference sequence). The CDR3 sequence is CATSRVGRVRGSHNEQFF. For the CDR3, the DNA is TGTGCCACCAGCAGAGTCGGGAGGGTCAGGGGCTCTCACAATGAGCAGTTCTTC.

The genes are TRBV12-3 or TRBV12-4 and TRBJ2-5; 8 bases match TRBD2. V gave up 4 bases and J gave up 5 bases; unmatched junction bases: 3. The CDR3 is 13 residues long. CDR3 nucleotide sequence: TGTGCCAGCAGTTGGCCGGGGGGGGAGACCCAGTACTTC. It encodes CASSWPGGETQYF.

This clonotype has just one count. Given a much more abundant clone one base away, this may be a read error. The rearrangement uses TRBV29-1 and TRBJ2-5; 9 bases fit TRBD1. CDR1 SQVTM and CDR2 ANQGSEA come from the germline V gene. The CDR3 sequence is 16 residues long. CDR3 DNA: TGCAGGGTTGGTAACCGGGACAGGGTACCCGAAGAGACCCAGTACTTC. Amino acid sequence: CRVGNRDRVPEETQYF. Drawing the rest from reference TRBV29-1 and TRBJ2-5, the complete variable domain is SAVISQKPSRDICQRGTSLTIQCQVDSQVTMMFWYRQQPGQSLTLIATANQGSEATYESGFVIDKFPISRPNLTFSTLTVSNMSPEDSSIYLCRVGNRDRVPEETQYFGPGTRLLVL.

The chain is built from TRBV9 and TRBJ2-7; 12 bases fit TRBD2. The CDR3 extends over 14 amino acids. Germline assignment: CDR1 SGDLS and CDR2 YYNGEE. Trimming removed 4 bases from V and 4 bases from J; junction bases left unmatched: 3. The CDR3 DNA sequence: TGTGCCAGCAGCCCCGGGACTAGCGGGTACGAGCAGTACTTC. Amino acid sequence: CASSPGTSGYEQYF. The whole variable domain, remainder taken from reference TRBV9 and TRBJ2-7, is DSGVTQTPKHLITATGQRVTLRCSPRSGDLSVYWYQQSLDQGLQFLIQYYNGEERAKGNILERFSAQQFPDLHSELNLSSLELGDSALYFCASSPGTSGYEQYFGPGTRLTVT.

The CDR3, as DNA: TGTGCCAGCAGCTCGAGACAGGGCCTATACAATGAGCAGTTCTTC. Protein: CASSSRQGLYNEQFF. V and J are TRBV7-3 and TRBJ2-1; 7 nucleotides agree with TRBD1. V lost 4 bases to trimming and J lost 4 bases; unmatched junction nucleotides: 7. The CDR3 loop spans 15 amino acids. From germline, CDR1 is SGHTA and CDR2 FQGTGA.

The chain links TRBV11-2 to TRBJ1-2; the D is unclear. The CDR3 extends over 14 amino acids. The germline V gene has CDR1 SGHAT and CDR2 FQNNGV. Trimming shortened V by 3 bases and J by 2 bases, and 10 bases separated the two germline ends. The DNA of the CDR3 is TGTGCCAGCAGCTTTATCGCCCTCAACTATGGCTACACCTTC. Its protein is CASSFIALNYGYTF.

The chain uses TRBV20-1 and TRBJ2-7, with D unclear. This CDR3 region has 12 residues. CDR1 is DFQATT and CDR2 is SNEGSKA in the germline V gene (reference sequence). The V end was cut by 3 bases, the J end by 5 bases, with 11 bases between. The CDR3 here is CSASARYDEQYF. In DNA form, the CDR3 reads TGCAGTGCTAGCGCCCGTTACGACGAGCAGTACTTC.

The chain joins TRBV3-1 to TRBJ1-2; D uncertain. The CDR3 length is 15 residues. Germline V gene sequence: CDR1 LGHDT, CDR2 YNNKEL (reference sequence). V shed 3 bases and J shed 5 bases, with 16 bases lying between them. The CDR3 loop is CASSHTLERFYGYTF. Written as DNA, the CDR3 is TGTGCCAGCAGCCACACTCTTGAAAGGTTTTATGGCTACACCTTC. The whole variable domain, filled in from reference TRBV3-1 and TRBJ1-2, reads DTAVSQTPKYLVTQMGNDKSIKCEQNLGHDTMYWYKQDSKKFLKIMFSYNNKELIINETVPNRFSPKSPDKAHLNLHINSLELGDSAVYFCASSHTLERFYGYTFGSGTRLTVV.

The rearrangement links TRBV24-1 to TRBJ1-5, with 7 bases lining up with TRBD1. In germline, CDR1 is KGHDR, CDR2 SFDVKD. The CDR3 length is 13 residues. V shed 3 bases and J 9 bases; nucleotides not matched to a gene: 4. CDR3 in DNA: TGTGCCACCAGTGATGTACAGGGGCCGCCCCAGCATTTT. Residues: CATSDVQGPPQHF.

The count of this clonotype is one. This rearrangement joins TRBV27 to TRBJ2-3; 9 bases match TRBD1. The CDR3 contains 16 residues. The germline CDR1 and CDR2 sequences are MNHEY and SMNVEV (reference sequence). Trimming at V came to 5 bases and at J to 6 bases, leaving 12 bases not matched to a gene. The CDR3 bases are TGTGCCAGCAGTCCAACGGAGACAGGGGGAGGGGATACGCAGTATTTT. The encoded protein is CASSPTETGGGDTQYF.

V gene TRBV4-1 combines with J gene TRBJ2-7, with 10 bases matching TRBD2. Germline loops: CDR1 MGHRA, CDR2 YSYEKL. Trimming took 4 bases from V and 6 from J; bases not matched to a gene: 12. CDR3 length: 16 residues. CDR3 DNA sequence: TGCGCCAGCAGCCTCTCAGTGGCTAGCGGGAGTAGCGAGCAGTACTTC. Translation: CASSLSVASGSSEQYF.

For the CDR3, the DNA is TGTGCCAGCGGGGGCATGAACACTGAAGCTTTCTTT. It encodes CASGGMNTEAFF. The chain has TRBV11-2 and TRBJ1-1, with D possibly being TRBD1 (6 bases). The CDR3 is made up of 12 amino acids. The germline CDR1 and CDR2 sequences are SGHAT and FQNNGV. V dropped 8 bases and J dropped 0 bases, with 7 bases sitting between them. The full variable domain, in which reference TRBV11-2 and TRBJ1-1 provide the parts outside the CDR3, is EAGVAQSPRYKIIEKRQSVAFWCNPISGHATLYWYQQILGQGPKLLIQFQNNGVVDDSQLPKDRFSAERLKGVDSTLKIQPAKLEDSAVYLCASGGMNTEAFFGQGTRLTVV.

The J gene is TRBJ1-2, the V gene TRBV6-6; 8 positions match TRBD1. V lost 4 bases to trimming and J lost 7 bases; unmatched junction nucleotides: 2. The length of the CDR3 is 12 residues. CDR1 is MNHNY and CDR2 is SVGAGI in the germline V gene (reference sequence). The CDR3 sequence: CASSWDRFGYTF. The CDR3, as DNA: TGTGCCAGCAGTTGGGACAGGTTTGGCTACACCTTC.

This sequence joins TRBV3-1 and TRBJ2-1; TRBD2 matches 9 bases. Per germline, CDR1 LGHDT and CDR2 YNNKEL (reference sequence). The CDR3 is 18 residues long. Losses at the gene ends were 4 bases for V and 1 base for J; bases not matched to a gene: 11. This CDR3 reads CASSPVLSGSLSYNEQFF. CDR3 nucleotide sequence: TGTGCCAGCAGCCCCGTCCTTAGCGGGAGCCTTTCCTACAATGAGCAGTTCTTC.

V usage is TRBV4-1 and J usage is TRBJ2-1; a weak D match, TRBD2 (7 bases). Germline CDR1 and CDR2: MGHRA and YSYEKL. The V end was cut by 0 bases, the J end by 4 bases, with 10 bases between. This CDR3 is built from 15 residues. CDR3 protein: CASSQDGGLYNEQFF. The CDR3 DNA reads TGCGCCAGCAGCCAAGACGGGGGGCTTTACAATGAGCAGTTCTTC.

The rearrangement joins TRBV9 to TRBJ2-3; 9 bases are a match to TRBD2. The germline gives CDR1 SGDLS, CDR2 YYNGEE. The CDR3 spans 14 residues. The V segment lost 3 bases and the J segment 5 bases; nucleotides outside the gene matches: 4. The DNA of the CDR3 is TGTGCCAGCAGCGCTAGCGGGAAGCAAGATACGCAGTATTTT. Translation gives CASSASGKQDTQYF. The full variable domain, with the rest looked up from reference TRBV9 and TRBJ2-3, is DSGVTQTPKHLITATGQRVTLRCSPRSGDLSVYWYQQSLDQGLQFLIQYYNGEERAKGNILERFSAQQFPDLHSELNLSSLELGDSALYFCASSASGKQDTQYFGPGTRLTVL.

CDR3 residues: CASSLVGYTF. CDR3 DNA sequence: TGTGCCAGCAGCTTAGTTGGCTACACCTTC. The genes are TRBV7-9 and TRBJ1-2; the D is unclear. The CDR3 consists of 10 residues. The ends were cut back, 1 base at V and 7 bases at J, with 1 base in the middle. The germline V gene encodes CDR1 SEHNR and CDR2 FQNEAQ (reference sequence).

V gene TRBV7-9 combines with J gene TRBJ2-7; TRBD1 aligns across 9 bases. Germline V gene data show CDR1 as SEHNR and CDR2 as FQNEAQ (reference sequence). The trim removed 7 bases at V and 1 base at J, leaving 14 bases unmatched. CDR3 length equals 17 residues. The CDR3 reads CASTGATGQGRSYEQYF. CDR3 in DNA: TGTGCCAGCACCGGTGCGACGGGACAGGGTAGGTCCTACGAGCAGTACTTC.

This chain connects TRBV3-1 to TRBJ2-7; possible D gene TRBD1, 5 bases. This CDR3 spans 14 amino acids. Germline V CDR1 and CDR2: LGHDT, YNNKEL (reference sequence). V shed 0 bases and J shed 1 base, with 7 bases lying between them. The DNA of the CDR3 is TGTGCCAGCAGCCAAGAAAGGGGATCCTACGAGCAGTACTTC. This translates into CASSQERGSYEQYF.

The rearrangement links TRBV2 to TRBJ2-3, with no clear D. CDR3 size: 10 residues. The germline V and J ends were trimmed by 8 bases and 6 bases, with 6 bases remaining between them. Looked up from germline, CDR1 is SNHLY and CDR2 is FYNNEI. The CDR3 loop reads CASHRDTQYF. The CDR3 DNA reads as TGTGCCAGCCATAGGGATACGCAGTATTTT. Combining the CDR3 with reference TRBV2 and TRBJ2-3 gives the whole variable domain EPEVTQTPSHQVTQMGQEVILRCVPISNHLYFYWYRQILGQKVEFLVSFYNNEISEKSEIFDDQFSVERPDGSNFTLKIRSTKLEDSAMYFCASHRDTQYFGPGTRLTVL.

The chain couples TRBV28 to TRBJ2-1, with 10 bases that match TRBD2. CDR3 length: 16 amino acids. V lost 1 base and J lost 8; bases outside the gene matches: 8. Germline loops: CDR1 MDHEN, CDR2 SYDVKM. CDR3: CASSLSGTSDVDEQFF. The CDR3 DNA is TGTGCCAGCAGTTTATCCGGGACTAGCGATGTCGATGAGCAGTTCTTC.

The gene calls are TRBV27 and TRBJ1-6; 9 bases align to TRBD1. Germline loops: CDR1 MNHEY, CDR2 SMNVEV (reference sequence). The V gene end was trimmed by 6 bases and the J gene end by 10 bases; junction bases not matched to a gene: 7. This CDR3 spans 14 amino acids. This CDR3 is CASRLTGGRSPLHF. CDR3 sequence (DNA): TGTGCCAGCAGGTTAACAGGGGGCCGGTCACCCCTCCACTTT.

In its sample, this clonotype was seen once. The genes are TRBV5-6 and TRBJ2-5; the match to TRBD2 covers 8 bases. Looked up from germline, CDR1 is SGHDT and CDR2 is YYEEEE. The V and J ends lost 0 bases and 5 bases, in that order; junction bases with no gene match: 6. This CDR3 is 15 amino acids long. CDR3 residues: CASSLVGGAGETQYF. CDR3 coding DNA: TGTGCCAGCAGCTTGGTCGGGGGGGCCGGGGAGACCCAGTACTTC.

The chain couples TRBV28 to TRBJ1-1, with D perhaps matching TRBD1 (5 bases). V was trimmed by 8 bases and J by 5 bases, leaving 15 bases between them. This CDR3 is 13 amino acids long. Germline V gene lookup returns CDR1 MDHEN and CDR2 SYDVKM. The CDR3 DNA is TGTGCCAGCTCCAGCAGGGATAGTACTGAAGCTTTCTTT. This gives the protein CASSSRDSTEAFF.

About this clonotype: Because it lacks the conserved phenylalanine or tryptophan at the end, this CDR3 is likely a read error. The J gene is TRBJ2-1, the V gene TRBV3-1; a possible D gene is TRBD2 (6 bases). The CDR3 totals 13 residues. Trimming took off 7 bases at V and 5 bases at J, with 12 bases between the two ends. Germline assignment: CDR1 LGHDT and CDR2 YNNKEL (reference sequence). The CDR3 region has the DNA TGTGCCAGCAAGGGTAGCGGAAACAATGAGCAGTTCCTC. Protein product: CASKGSGNNEQFL.